The clone carrying this T cell receptor beta chain was counted many times. Time point defined: newly diagnosed GD, antithyroid drugs for less than 3 months. From RNA extracted from PBMCs, the TCR library was made. The data derive from a study of regulatory T cells in long-lasting Graves disease. This CDR3 has 12 amino acids. Deletions cut 3 bases from V and 6 bases from J, with 5 bases between. Germline V gene lookup returns CDR1 LGHDT and CDR2 YNNKEL (reference sequence). Combining iRepertoire HTBI primers with Arm-PCR of CDR3 regions, the authors built TCR beta libraries. In TCRdb, the multiplex PCR reads were re-called with MiXCR into one record per CDR3 protein. The sample lists over 200,000 distinct CDR3 sequences, 18% occurring once. Another study also made use of these data, one on T cells in Graves' hyperthyroidism and ophthalmopathy.

This TCR derives from a woman in her twenties or thirties with Graves disease. The sequencing here drew on peripheral blood mononuclear cells (PBMCs), taken at new diagnosis, from a patient treated with antithyroid drugs. The chain recombines TRBV3-1 with TRBJ1-4; D ambiguous. The CDR3 loop is CASSHWDEKLFF. CDR3 sequence (DNA): TGTGCCAGCAGCCACTGGGATGAAAAACTGTTTTTT.